These T cell receptor beta chains were read from a single sample in a study of glioma-infiltrating T cells. TCRdb re-called the multiplex PCR reads with MiXCR, one entry per CDR3 protein. Found here are 100,000 to 150,000 distinct CDR3 sequences, roughly 24% of them singletons; the top ten hold 13% to 15%. The specimen sequenced was glioma tissue, nonneoplastic brain tissue, or PBMCs (not recorded which). These receptors were obtained from a human donor with low-grade glioma or glioblastoma, undergoing nonglioma brain surgery, or in good health (not recorded which). Both conserved end residues are trimmed from each CDR3.

v_call cdr3_aa
TRBV12-3/TRBV12-4 ASGKRTGDVAGANVLT
TRBV27 ASSPQTRRNEKLF
TRBV27 ASSFRTSTDTQY
TRBV10-3 AISPREAEGEKLF
TRBV29-1 SVQPGGNEQF
TRBV9 ASTRSPSYQETQY
TRBV6-1 ASSQGSSYEQY
TRBV6-2/TRBV6-3 ASSYREFNGEQY
TRBV19 ASTYNRDQPQH
TRBV18 ASSPGTGQGHNEQF
TRBV6-1 ASSSGSAYNEQF
TRBV6-1 ASTSSTYNEQF
TRBV4-2 ASSQGQRNTEAF
TRBV29-1 GVVLDYNQPQH
TRBV7-7 ASSPEGAGAQY
TRBV7-2 ASSGQATGASGSHPYNEQF
TRBV27 ASSWTGGNEQY
TRBV7-2 ASSLWGSGSTHEQY
TRBV20-1 SASGAERSPDTQY
TRBV20-1 SALRGDLLNEKLF
TRBV7-3 ASSRDRVGEQY
TRBV7-9 ASRLVRGATDEQY
TRBV4-3 ASGTGAEQY
TRBV19 ASSLGEYGYT
TRBV12-3/TRBV12-4 ASSLVRETDTQY
TRBV4-3 ASSQGRGSGNTIY
TRBV12-3/TRBV12-4 ASSLDGTTYEQY
TRBV28 ASSSGLAGRDEQF
TRBV20-1 SARDRGRDGYT
TRBV18 ASSGLRNTIY
TRBV19 ASSNSGGSTDTQY